Shown below are 8 T cell receptor beta chains from a single sample sequenced in a study of cytomegalovirus exposure and HLA in healthy donors. The PCR contained 60 Vbeta and 13 Jbeta primers. Sequenced by immunoSEQ multiplex PCR; TCRdb stores in-frame clones only, minus some. The profile shows over 150,000 clones, 70% to 85% of them singletons. The sequenced sample consisted of PBMCs. The receptors stem from a man aged 18 to 30 in good health and CMV-seronegative.

The chain carries TRBV7-9 and TRBJ1-1; D ambiguous. Trimming removed 3 bases at V and 7 bases at J, with 9 bases between. CDR3 length equals 12 residues. The germline V gene has CDR1 SEHNR and CDR2 FQNEAQ (reference sequence). The CDR3 reads CASSFPSYEAFF. In DNA, the CDR3 is TGTGCCAGCAGCTTCCCTTCTTATGAAGCTTTCTTT.

The genes are TRBV6-6 and TRBJ2-4; 7 nucleotides match TRBD1. Germline V gene lookup returns CDR1 MNHNY and CDR2 SVGAGI (reference sequence). The CDR3 contains 14 residues. The V and J ends lost 2 bases and 4 bases, in that order; junction bases with no gene match: 2. The DNA for the CDR3 is TGTGCCAGCAGTTACGAACAGGGGAAAAACATTCAGTACTTC. As protein: CASSYEQGKNIQYF.

The gene calls are TRBV28 and TRBJ2-1; 10 bases agree with TRBD1. The CDR3 is made up of 15 amino acids. CDR1 and CDR2 (germline): MDHEN, SYDVKM. With 6 bases clipped from V and 6 bases from J, the junction kept 8 bases outside the gene matches. CDR3: CASSSPGTGANEQFF. In nucleotides, the CDR3 is TGTGCCAGCAGCTCACCCGGGACAGGGGCCAATGAGCAGTTCTTC.

J is TRBJ1-6 and V is TRBV7-3; D may be TRBD1 (6 bases). Germline CDR1 is SGHTA and CDR2 is FQGTGA. This CDR3 comprises 14 residues. V was cut by 3 bases and J by 7 bases, with 10 bases left in between. The CDR3 here is CASSFGTSNSPLHF. CDR3 sequence (DNA): TGTGCCAGCAGCTTTGGGACAAGCAATTCACCCCTCCACTTT.

This clone was picked up one time. V is TRBV18 and J is TRBJ2-7, with 11 nucleotides matching TRBD2. The germline V gene encodes CDR1 KGHSH and CDR2 LQKENI. The CDR3 is made up of 16 amino acids. Trimming removed 4 bases from V and 4 bases from J; junction bases left unmatched: 9. The CDR3 nucleotides read TGTGCCAGCTCACTGAGAACTAGCGGGAGTAGTTACGAGCAGTACTTC. Amino acid sequence: CASSLRTSGSSYEQYF.

J is TRBJ2-2 and V is TRBV9; no definite D call. Deletions cut 2 bases from V and 4 bases from J, with 9 bases between. Per germline, CDR1 SGDLS and CDR2 YYNGEE. This CDR3 spans 14 amino acids. CDR3 amino acids: CASSVLSSTGELFF. Here the CDR3 DNA reads TGTGCCAGCAGCGTTCTTTCCAGCACCGGGGAGCTGTTTTTT.

This chain joins TRBV27 and TRBJ1-1; tentatively, D is TRBD1 (5 bases). From germline, CDR1 is MNHEY and CDR2 SMNVEV (reference sequence). Between the trimmed V and J ends, which lost 5 bases and 5 bases, there was a span of 27 bases. The CDR3 loop spans 18 amino acids. Here the CDR3 reads CASSLLPVGTLGGTEAFF. CDR3 DNA: TGTGCCAGCAGTCTCCTCCCGGTTGGGACTCTTGGGGGGACTGAAGCTTTCTTT.

This clone was detected once. This chain connects TRBV9 to TRBJ2-3, with D maybe TRBD1 (5 bases). Trimming removed 0 bases at V and 7 bases at J, with 12 bases between. The CDR3 has 14 residues. The germline CDR1 and CDR2 sequences are SGDLS and YYNGEE. CDR3 DNA sequence: TGTGCCAGCAGCGTAGCGTTCAGGGAACATACGCAGTATTTT. Its protein is CASSVAFREHTQYF.